One and the same sample provided the 4 T cell receptor beta chains below, sequenced in a study of breast tumors, draining lymph nodes, adjacent tissues. MiXCR, run by TCRdb on the multiplex PCR reads, gives a single entry per CDR3 protein. The data hold roughly 220,000 distinct CDR3 sequences, with under 40% observed a single time. Samples came from axillary lymph nodes draining the breast cancer. Sequenced sample: axillary lymph node tissue. Receptors were obtained from a female donor with breast cancer. Some clones in this sample may be carry-over from other donors' samples.

This clonotype was recorded at least ten times. The genes are TRBV7-3 and TRBJ2-1, with 9 bases identical to TRBD2. Germline CDR1 and CDR2: SGHTA and FQGTGA. J gave up 3 bases and V 5 bases, and 2 bases lay outside the gene matches. This CDR3 has 14 amino acids. The CDR3 sequence is CASSRTSDYNEQFF. The CDR3 coding sequence is TGTGCCAGCAGCCGGACTAGCGACTACAATGAGCAGTTCTTC.

The gene calls are TRBV5-1 and TRBJ1-1, with a possible D match to TRBD1 (6 bases). The CDR3 sequence is 15 residues long. CDR1 and CDR2 from the germline V gene are SGHRS and YFSETQ. The V end was cut by 0 bases, the J end by 4 bases, with 13 bases between. In DNA, the CDR3 is TGCGCCAGCAGCTTGGGGGTAAGGGGGGCCACTGAAGCTTTCTTT. Protein sequence: CASSLGVRGATEAFF. Filled out from reference TRBV5-1 and TRBJ1-1, the complete variable domain reads KAGVTQTPRYLIKTRGQQVTLSCSPISGHRSVSWYQQTPGQGLQFLFEYFSETQRNKGNFPGRFSGRQFSNSRSEMNVSTLELGDSALYLCASSLGVRGATEAFFGQGTRLTVV.

For this clonotype: The junction differs from germline at one of its ends, possibly a read error. The V call is TRBV2, the J call TRBJ2-3; TRBD1 is a possible D gene (5 bases). Germline V gene data show CDR1 as SNHLY and CDR2 as FYNNEI. CDR3 length: 14 residues. The CDR3 here is CASNKGAHTDTRYF. The CDR3 DNA reads TGTGCCAGCAATAAAGGGGCTCACACAGATACGCGGTATTTT.

The count of this clonotype is one. This chain uses TRBV20-1 with TRBJ1-6; 8 bases fit TRBD1. The V segment lost 5 bases and the J segment 9 bases; nucleotides outside the gene matches: 6. CDR3 length equals 13 residues. In germline, CDR1 is DFQATT, CDR2 SNEGSKA (reference sequence). The CDR3 nucleotides are TGCAGTGCTTTGGACAGGGCGCGTTCACCCCTCCACTTT. The encoded protein is CSALDRARSPLHF.